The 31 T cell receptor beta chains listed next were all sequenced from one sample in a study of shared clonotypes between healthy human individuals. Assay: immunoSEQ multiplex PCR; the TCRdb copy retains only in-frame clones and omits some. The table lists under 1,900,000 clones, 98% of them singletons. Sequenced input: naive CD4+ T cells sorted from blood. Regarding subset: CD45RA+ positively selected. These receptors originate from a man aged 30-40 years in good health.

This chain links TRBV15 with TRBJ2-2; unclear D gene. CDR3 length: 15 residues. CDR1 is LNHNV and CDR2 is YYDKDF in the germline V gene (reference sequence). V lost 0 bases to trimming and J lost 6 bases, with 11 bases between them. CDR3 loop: CATSRDFPRAGELFF. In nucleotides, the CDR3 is TGTGCCACCAGCAGAGATTTTCCTAGGGCCGGGGAGCTGTTTTTT. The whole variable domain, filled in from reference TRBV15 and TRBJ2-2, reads DAMVIQNPRYQVTQFGKPVTLSCSQTLNHNVMYWYQQKSSQAPKLLFHYYDKDFNNEADTPDNFQSRRPNTSFCFLDIRSPGLGDTAMYLCATSRDFPRAGELFFGEGSRLTVL.

Here the CDR3 reads CASSLGVTSSYEQYF. CDR3 DNA sequence: TGCGCCAGCAGCTTGGGAGTTACGAGCTCCTACGAGCAGTACTTC. The chain couples TRBV5-1 to TRBJ2-7; D is unclear. The V and J ends lost 0 bases and 0 bases respectively, with 10 bases between them. The germline V gene has CDR1 SGHRS and CDR2 YFSETQ. The CDR3 totals 15 residues.

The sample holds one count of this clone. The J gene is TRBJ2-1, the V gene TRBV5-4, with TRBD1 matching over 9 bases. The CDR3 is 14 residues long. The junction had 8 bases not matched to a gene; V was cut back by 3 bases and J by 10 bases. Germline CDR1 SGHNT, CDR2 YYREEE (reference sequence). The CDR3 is CASSSPDRGWEQFF. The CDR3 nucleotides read TGTGCCAGCAGCTCGCCTGACAGGGGGTGGGAGCAGTTCTTC.

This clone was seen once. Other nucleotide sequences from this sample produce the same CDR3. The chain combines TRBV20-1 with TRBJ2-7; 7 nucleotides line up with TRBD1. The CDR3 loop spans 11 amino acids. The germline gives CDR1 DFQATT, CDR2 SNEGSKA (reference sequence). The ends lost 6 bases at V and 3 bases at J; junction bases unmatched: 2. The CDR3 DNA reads TGCAGTGCGAGGGACAGCTACGAGCAGTACTTC. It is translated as CSARDSYEQYF.

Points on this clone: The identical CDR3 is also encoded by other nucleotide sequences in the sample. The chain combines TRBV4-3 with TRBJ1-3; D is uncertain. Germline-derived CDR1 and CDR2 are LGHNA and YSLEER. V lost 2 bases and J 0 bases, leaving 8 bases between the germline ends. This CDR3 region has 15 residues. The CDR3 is CASSQTLSSGNTIYF. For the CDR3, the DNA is TGCGCCAGCAGCCAAACTTTGAGCTCTGGAAACACCATATATTTT.

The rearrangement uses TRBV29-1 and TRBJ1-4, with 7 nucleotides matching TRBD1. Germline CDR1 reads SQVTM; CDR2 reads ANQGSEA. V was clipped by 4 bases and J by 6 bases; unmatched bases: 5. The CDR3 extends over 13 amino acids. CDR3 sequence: CSVVRGPDEKLFF. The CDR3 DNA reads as TGCAGCGTTGTTAGGGGGCCTGATGAAAAACTGTTTTTT.

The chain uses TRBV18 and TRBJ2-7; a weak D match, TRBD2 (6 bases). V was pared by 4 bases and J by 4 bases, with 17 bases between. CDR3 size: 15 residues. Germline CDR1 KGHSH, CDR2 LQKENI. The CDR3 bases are TGTGCCAGCTCACGAACGAGGGCTAGCGCGTACGAGCAGTACTTC. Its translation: CASSRTRASAYEQYF. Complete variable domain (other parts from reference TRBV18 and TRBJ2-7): NAGVMQNPRHLVRRRGQEARLRCSPMKGHSHVYWYRQLPEEGLKFMVYLQKENIIDESGMPKERFSAEFPKEGPSILRIQQVVRGDSAAYFCASSRTRASAYEQYFGPGTRLTVT.

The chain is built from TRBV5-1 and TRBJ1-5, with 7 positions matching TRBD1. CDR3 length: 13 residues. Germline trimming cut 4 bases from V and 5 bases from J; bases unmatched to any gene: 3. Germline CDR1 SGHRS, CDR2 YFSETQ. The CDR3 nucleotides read TGCGCCAGCAGCAAAGGGACAGATCAGCCCCAGCATTTT. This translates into CASSKGTDQPQHF.

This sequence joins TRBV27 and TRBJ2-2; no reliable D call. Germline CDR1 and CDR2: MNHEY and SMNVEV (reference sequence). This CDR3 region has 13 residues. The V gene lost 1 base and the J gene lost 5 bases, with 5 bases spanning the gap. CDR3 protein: CASSLYQTGELFF. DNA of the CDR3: TGTGCCAGCAGTTTATACCAGACCGGGGAGCTGTTTTTT.

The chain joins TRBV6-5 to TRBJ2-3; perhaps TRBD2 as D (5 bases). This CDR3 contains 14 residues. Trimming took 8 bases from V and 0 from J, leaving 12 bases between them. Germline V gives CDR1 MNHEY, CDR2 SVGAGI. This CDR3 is CASQVAPSTDTQYF. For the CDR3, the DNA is TGTGCCAGCCAGGTAGCGCCTAGCACAGATACGCAGTATTTT.

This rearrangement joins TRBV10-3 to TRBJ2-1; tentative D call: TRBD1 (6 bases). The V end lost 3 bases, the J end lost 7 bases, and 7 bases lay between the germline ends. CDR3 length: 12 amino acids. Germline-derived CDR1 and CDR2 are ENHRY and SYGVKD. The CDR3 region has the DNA TGTGCCATCAGTGACACAGGGAATGAGCAGTTCTTC. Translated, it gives CAISDTGNEQFF.

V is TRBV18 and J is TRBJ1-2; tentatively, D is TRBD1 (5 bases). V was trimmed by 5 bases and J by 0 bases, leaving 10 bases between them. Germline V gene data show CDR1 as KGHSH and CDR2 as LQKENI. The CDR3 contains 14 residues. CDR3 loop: CASSVRGPNYGYTF. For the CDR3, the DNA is TGTGCCAGCTCAGTGAGGGGACCTAACTATGGCTACACCTTC.

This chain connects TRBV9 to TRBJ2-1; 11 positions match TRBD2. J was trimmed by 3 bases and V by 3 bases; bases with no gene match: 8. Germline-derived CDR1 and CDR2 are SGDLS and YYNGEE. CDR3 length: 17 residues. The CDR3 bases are TGTGCCAGCAGCGAGGGTAGCGGGAGGGCCATCTACAATGAGCAGTTCTTC. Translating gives CASSEGSGRAIYNEQFF.

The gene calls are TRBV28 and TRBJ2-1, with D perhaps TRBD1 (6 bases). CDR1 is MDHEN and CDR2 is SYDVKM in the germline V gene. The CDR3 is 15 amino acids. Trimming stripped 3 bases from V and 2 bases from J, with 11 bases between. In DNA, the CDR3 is TGTGCCAGCAGTTTTAGGGGACACCCCTACAATGAGCAGTTCTTC. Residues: CASSFRGHPYNEQFF.

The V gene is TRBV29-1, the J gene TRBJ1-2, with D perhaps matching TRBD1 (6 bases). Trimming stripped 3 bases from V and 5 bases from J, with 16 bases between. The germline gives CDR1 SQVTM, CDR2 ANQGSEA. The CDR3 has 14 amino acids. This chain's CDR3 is CSVDPGAGVYGYTF. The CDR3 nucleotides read TGCAGCGTTGACCCGGGGGCTGGGGTTTATGGCTACACCTTC. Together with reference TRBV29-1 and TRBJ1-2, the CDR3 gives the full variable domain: SAVISQKPSRDICQRGTSLTIQCQVDSQVTMMFWYRQQPGQSLTLIATANQGSEATYESGFVIDKFPISRPNLTFSTLTVSNMSPEDSSIYLCSVDPGAGVYGYTFGSGTRLTVV.

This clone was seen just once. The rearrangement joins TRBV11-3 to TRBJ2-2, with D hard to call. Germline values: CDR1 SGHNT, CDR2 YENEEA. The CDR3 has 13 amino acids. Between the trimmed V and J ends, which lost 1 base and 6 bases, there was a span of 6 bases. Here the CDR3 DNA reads TGTGCCAGCAGCTTAGGGCGGCCCGGGGAGCTGTTTTTT. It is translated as CASSLGRPGELFF.

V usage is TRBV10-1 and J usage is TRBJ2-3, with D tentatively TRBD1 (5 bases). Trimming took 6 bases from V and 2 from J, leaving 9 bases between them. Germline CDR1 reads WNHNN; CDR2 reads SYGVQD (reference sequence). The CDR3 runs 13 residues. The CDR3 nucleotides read TGCGCCAGCAGCGGACAAATCACAGATACGCAGTATTTT. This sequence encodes CASSGQITDTQYF.

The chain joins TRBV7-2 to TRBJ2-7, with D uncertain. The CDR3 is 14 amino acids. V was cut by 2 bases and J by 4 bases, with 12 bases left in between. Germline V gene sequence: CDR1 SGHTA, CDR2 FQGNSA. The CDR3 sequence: CASSLSPGWYEQYF. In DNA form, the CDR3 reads TGTGCCAGCAGCTTATCCCCCGGGTGGTACGAGCAGTACTTC.

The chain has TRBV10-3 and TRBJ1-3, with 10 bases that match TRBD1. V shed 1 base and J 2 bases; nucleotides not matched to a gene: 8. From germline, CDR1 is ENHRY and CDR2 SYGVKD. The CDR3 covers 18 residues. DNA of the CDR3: TGTGCCATCAGTGAGTTATCCGGGACAGGGGTTGCTGGAAACACCATATATTTT. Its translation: CAISELSGTGVAGNTIYF.

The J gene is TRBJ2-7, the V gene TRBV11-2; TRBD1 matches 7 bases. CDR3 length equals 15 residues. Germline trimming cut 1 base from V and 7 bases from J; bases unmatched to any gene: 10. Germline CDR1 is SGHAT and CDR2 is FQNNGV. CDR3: CASSLARGGQGEQYF. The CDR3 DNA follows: TGTGCCAGCAGCTTAGCCAGAGGGGGCCAGGGTGAGCAGTACTTC.

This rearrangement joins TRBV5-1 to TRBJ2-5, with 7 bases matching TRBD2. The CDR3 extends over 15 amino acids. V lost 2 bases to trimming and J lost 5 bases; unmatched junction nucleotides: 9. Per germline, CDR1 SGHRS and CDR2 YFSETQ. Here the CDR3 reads CASSLWAGDRETQYF. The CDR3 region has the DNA TGCGCCAGCAGCTTATGGGCGGGAGATAGGGAGACCCAGTACTTC.

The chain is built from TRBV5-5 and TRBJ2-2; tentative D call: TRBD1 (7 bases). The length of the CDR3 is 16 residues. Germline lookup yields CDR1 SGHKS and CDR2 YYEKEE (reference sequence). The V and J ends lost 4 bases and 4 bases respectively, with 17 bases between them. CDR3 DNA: TGTGCCAGCAGCGCTGGAGGGGGCAGGGTCACCGGGGAGCTGTTTTTT. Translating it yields CASSAGGGRVTGELFF.

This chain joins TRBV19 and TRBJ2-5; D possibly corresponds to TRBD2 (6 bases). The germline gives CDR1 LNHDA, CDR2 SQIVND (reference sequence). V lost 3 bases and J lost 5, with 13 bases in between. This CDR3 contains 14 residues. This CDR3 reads CASSILTSPETQYF. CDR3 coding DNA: TGTGCCAGTAGTATCCTTACTAGCCCGGAGACCCAGTACTTC.

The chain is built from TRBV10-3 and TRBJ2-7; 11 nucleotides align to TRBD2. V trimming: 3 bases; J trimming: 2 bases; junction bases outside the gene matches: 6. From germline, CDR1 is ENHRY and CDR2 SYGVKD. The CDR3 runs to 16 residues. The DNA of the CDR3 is TGTGCCATCAGTGATATGGCACTAGCGGGAGCCTACGAGCAGTACTTC. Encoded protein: CAISDMALAGAYEQYF.

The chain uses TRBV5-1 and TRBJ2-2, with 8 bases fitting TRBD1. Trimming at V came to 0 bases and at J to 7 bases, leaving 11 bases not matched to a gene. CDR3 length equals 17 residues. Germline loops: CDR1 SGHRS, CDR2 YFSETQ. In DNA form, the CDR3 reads TGCGCCAGCAGCTTGGGTCGCGGTCAGGGGGCCTACGGGGAGCTGTTTTTT. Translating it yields CASSLGRGQGAYGELFF.

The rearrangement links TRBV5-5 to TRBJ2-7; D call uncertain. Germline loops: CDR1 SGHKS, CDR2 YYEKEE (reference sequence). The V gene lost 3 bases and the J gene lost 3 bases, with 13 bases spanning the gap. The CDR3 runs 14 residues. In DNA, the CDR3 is TGTGCCAGCAGCTCCCATGGTTTGCTCTACGAGCAGTACTTC. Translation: CASSSHGLLYEQYF.

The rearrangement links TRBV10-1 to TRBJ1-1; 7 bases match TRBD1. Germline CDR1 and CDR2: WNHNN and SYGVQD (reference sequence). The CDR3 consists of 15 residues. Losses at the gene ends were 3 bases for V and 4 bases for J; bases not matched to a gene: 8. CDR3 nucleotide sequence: TGCGCCAGCAGTGAAGGGGACAGCGTTCGCACTGAAGCTTTCTTT. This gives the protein CASSEGDSVRTEAFF.

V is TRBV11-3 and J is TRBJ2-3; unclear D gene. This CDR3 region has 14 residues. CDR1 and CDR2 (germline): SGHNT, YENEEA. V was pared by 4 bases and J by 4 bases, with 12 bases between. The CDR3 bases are TGTGCCAGCAGCTCGACCACCAGCGCAGATACGCAGTATTTT. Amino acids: CASSSTTSADTQYF.

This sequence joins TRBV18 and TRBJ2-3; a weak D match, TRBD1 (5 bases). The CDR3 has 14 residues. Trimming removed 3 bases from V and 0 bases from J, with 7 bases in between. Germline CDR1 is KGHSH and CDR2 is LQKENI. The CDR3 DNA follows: TGTGCCAGCTCACCGACAGAAAGCACAGATACGCAGTATTTT. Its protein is CASSPTESTDTQYF.

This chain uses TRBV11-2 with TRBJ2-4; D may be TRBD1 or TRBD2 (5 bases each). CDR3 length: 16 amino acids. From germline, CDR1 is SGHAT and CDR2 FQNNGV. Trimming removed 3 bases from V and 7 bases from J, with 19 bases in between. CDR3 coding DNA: TGTGCCAGCAGCTTCACGGGACCCCCTCTTGGGAACATTCAGTACTTC. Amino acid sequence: CASSFTGPPLGNIQYF.

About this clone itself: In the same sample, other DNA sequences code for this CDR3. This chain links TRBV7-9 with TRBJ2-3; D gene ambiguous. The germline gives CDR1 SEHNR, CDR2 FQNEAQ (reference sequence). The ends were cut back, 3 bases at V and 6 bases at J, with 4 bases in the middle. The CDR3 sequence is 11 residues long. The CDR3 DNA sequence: TGTGCCAGCAGCTTCGGGGATACGCAGTATTTT. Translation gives CASSFGDTQYF.